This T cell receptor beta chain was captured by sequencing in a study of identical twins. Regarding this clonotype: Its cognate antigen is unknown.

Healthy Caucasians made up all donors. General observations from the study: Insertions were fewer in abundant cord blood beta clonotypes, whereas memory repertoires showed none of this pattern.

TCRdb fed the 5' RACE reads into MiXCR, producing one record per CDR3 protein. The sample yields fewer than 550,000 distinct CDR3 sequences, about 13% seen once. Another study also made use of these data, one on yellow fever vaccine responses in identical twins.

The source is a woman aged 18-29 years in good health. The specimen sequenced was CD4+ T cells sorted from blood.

The chain's CDR3 is CASSEGPAGGGDTQYF. In DNA, the CDR3 is TGTGCCAGCAGTGAGGGGCCGGCGGGAGGAGGGGATACGCAGTATTTT. The chain has TRBV2 and TRBJ2-3; 8 bases are shared with TRBD2. J gave up 6 bases and V 3 bases, and 11 bases lay outside the gene matches. This CDR3 region has 16 residues. Germline CDR1 and CDR2: SNHLY and FYNNEI.